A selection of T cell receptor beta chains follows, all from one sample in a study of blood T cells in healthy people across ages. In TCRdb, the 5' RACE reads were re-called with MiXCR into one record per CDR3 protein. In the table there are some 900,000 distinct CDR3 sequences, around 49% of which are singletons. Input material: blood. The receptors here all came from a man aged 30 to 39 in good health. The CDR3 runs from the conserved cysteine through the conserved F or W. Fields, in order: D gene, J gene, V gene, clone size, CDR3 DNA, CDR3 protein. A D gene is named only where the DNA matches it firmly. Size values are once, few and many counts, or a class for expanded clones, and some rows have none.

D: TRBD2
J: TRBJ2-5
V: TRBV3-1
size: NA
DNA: TGTGCCAGCAGCCGAGATTACAGTTGGGAGGGCGATGAGCAGTACTTC
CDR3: CASSRDYSWEGDEQYF

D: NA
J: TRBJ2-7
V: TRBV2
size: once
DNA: TGTGCCGGACAGAATACCTACGAGCAGTACTTC
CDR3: CAGQNTYEQYF

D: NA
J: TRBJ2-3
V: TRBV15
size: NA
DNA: TGTGCCACCAGCACCGGGACAACAGATACGCAGTATTTT
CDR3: CATSTGTTDTQYF

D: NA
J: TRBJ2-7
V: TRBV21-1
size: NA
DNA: TGTGCCAGCAGCAAAGGGGGGCCTGGGGACGAGCAGTACTTC
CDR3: CASSKGGPGDEQYF

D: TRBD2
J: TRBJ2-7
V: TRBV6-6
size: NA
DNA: TGTGCCAGCAGTCTCCTGACTAGCGGGGGGGCCCACGAGCAGTACTTC
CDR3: CASSLLTSGGAHEQYF

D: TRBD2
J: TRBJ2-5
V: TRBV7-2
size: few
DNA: TGTGCCAGCAGCGAAACTAGCGAGTTAGAGACCCAGTACTTC
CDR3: CASSETSELETQYF

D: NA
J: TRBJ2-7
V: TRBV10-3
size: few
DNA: TGTGCCTACACAGGTTCGTATGAGGACTACGAGCAGTACTTC
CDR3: CAYTGSYEDYEQYF

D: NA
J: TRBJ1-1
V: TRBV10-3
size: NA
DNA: TGTGCCATCAGTGACCGGGCAGGGACTGAAGCTTTCTTT
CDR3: CAISDRAGTEAFF

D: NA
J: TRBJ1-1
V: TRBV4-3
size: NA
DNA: TGCGCCAGCAGCCAATCCCTGGCTCGGTGGAGAGACACTGAAGCTTTCTTT
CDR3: CASSQSLARWRDTEAFF

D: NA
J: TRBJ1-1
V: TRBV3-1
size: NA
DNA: TGTGCCAGCAGCCAAGATCAGGGAGTCACTGAAGCTTTCTTT
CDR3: CASSQDQGVTEAFF

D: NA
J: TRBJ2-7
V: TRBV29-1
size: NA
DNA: TGCAGCGTTGAAGGGGTTGGGGAAGCCCCCTACGAGCAGTACTTC
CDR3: CSVEGVGEAPYEQYF

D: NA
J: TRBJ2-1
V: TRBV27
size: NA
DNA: TGTGCCAGCAGTCCGAACCCCGGGACCGCCATCCCAGAGCAGTTCTTC
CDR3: CASSPNPGTAIPEQFF

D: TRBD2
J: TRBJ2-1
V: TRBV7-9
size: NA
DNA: TGTGCCAGCAGCTTAGGAAGCCTTACCGGACTAGCGGGACAGCGCAATGAGCAGTTCTTC
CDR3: CASSLGSLTGLAGQRNEQFF

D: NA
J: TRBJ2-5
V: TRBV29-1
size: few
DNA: TGCAGCGTTCCAAGCCGGACAGTCCAAGAGACCCAGTACTTC
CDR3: CSVPSRTVQETQYF

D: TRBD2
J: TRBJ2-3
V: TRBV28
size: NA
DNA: TGTGCCAGCAACACTTACGGCGGGGAGGGGAGGTCGGAAACAGATACGCAGTATTTT
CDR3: CASNTYGGEGRSETDTQYF

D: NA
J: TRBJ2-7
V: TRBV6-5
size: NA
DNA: TGTGCCAGCAGAACTACAGGGGACTTTTACGAGCAGTACTTC
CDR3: CASRTTGDFYEQYF

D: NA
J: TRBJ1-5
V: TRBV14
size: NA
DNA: TGTGCCAGCAGCCAATCTTTCAGCAATCAGCCCCAGCATTTT
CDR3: CASSQSFSNQPQHF

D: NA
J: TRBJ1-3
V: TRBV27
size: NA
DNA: TGTGCCAGCCGTAACGGGAGAGAAAACACCATATATTTT
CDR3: CASRNGRENTIYF

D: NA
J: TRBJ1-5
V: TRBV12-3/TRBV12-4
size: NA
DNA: TGTGCCAGCAGTTTAAGGGCAATGACTAGCAATCAGCCCCAGCATTTT
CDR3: CASSLRAMTSNQPQHF

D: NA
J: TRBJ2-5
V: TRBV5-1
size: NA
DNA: TGCGCCAGCAGCTTCCAACCGGGAACGAAAGAGACCCAGTACTTC
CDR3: CASSFQPGTKETQYF

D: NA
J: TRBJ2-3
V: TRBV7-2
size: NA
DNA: TGTGCCAGCAGCCGAATAGGGGGGCGTAGCACAGATACGCAGTATTTT
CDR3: CASSRIGGRSTDTQYF

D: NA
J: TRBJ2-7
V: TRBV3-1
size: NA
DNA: TGTGCCAGCAGCCCTGATGTTGGATGGGCCTACGAGCAGTACTTC
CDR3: CASSPDVGWAYEQYF

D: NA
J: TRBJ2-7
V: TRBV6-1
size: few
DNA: TGTGCCAGCAGCCCCCTGGGCAGGGCTAGCGACGAGCAGTACTTC
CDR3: CASSPLGRASDEQYF

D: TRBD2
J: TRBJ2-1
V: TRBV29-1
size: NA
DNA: TGCAGCGTTGGAGATGGGAGGGATCGGACCAATGAGCAGTTCTTC
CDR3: CSVGDGRDRTNEQFF

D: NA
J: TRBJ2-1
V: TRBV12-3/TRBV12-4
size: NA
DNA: TGTGCCAGCACCCTCGGGGCGGTGAGCTCCTACAATGAGCAGTTCTTC
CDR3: CASTLGAVSSYNEQFF

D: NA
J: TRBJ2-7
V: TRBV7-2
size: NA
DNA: TGTGCCAGCAGCTCATACAGAGACTACGAGCAGTACTTC
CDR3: CASSSYRDYEQYF

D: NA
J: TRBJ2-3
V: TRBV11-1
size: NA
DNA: TGTGCCAGCAGCTTTTCGCTGAGCACAGATACGCAGTATTTT
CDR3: CASSFSLSTDTQYF

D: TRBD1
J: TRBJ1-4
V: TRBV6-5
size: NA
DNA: TGTGCCAGCAGTTACTCGCAGGGGGCAACTAATGAAAAACTGTTTTTT
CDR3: CASSYSQGATNEKLFF

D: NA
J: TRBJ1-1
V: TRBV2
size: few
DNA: TGTGCCAGCAGCCTATCCGGGGGAATCGGCGAAGCTTTCTTT
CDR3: CASSLSGGIGEAFF

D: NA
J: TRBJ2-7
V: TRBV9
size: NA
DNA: TGTGCCAGCAGCGTAGAACTGAGCTCCTACAATGAGCAGTACTTC
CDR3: CASSVELSSYNEQYF

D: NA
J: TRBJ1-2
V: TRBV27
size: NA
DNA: TGTGCCAGCAGTCGCGGGCCCACCCAAGAGGGTGGCTACACCTTC
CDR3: CASSRGPTQEGGYTF

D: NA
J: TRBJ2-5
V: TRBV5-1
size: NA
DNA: TGCGCCAGCAGCGTTTCGGGACGGAACAAAGAGACCCAGTACTTC
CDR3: CASSVSGRNKETQYF

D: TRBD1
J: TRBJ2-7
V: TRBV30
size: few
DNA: TGTGCCGGGGGGACAGGAACCTACGAGCAGTACTTC
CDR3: CAGGTGTYEQYF

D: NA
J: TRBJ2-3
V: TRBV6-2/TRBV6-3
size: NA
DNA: TGTGCCAGCACCCCCCCGGGGGAGATCACAGATACGCAGTATTTT
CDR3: CASTPPGEITDTQYF

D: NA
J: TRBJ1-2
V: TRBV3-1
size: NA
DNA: TGTGCCAGCAGCCAAGCATATGGGGACTATGGCTACACCTTC
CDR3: CASSQAYGDYGYTF

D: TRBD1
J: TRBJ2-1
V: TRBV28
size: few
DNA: TGTGCCAGCAGTGACCGGGACAGGGGGTTTAATGAGCAGTTCTTC
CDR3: CASSDRDRGFNEQFF

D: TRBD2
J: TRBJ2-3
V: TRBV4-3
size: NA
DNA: TGCGCCAGCAGCCAAAAACCTCCGGGACTAGCGGGGTACACAGATACGCAGTATTTT
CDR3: CASSQKPPGLAGYTDTQYF

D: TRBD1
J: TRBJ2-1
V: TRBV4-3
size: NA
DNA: TGCGCCAGCAGCCAAGATCCACAGGGGAACTACAATGAGCAGTTCTTC
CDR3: CASSQDPQGNYNEQFF

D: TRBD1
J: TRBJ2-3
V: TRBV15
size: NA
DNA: TGTGCCACTACTAGGGACAGGGGGACAGATACGCAGTATTTT
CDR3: CATTRDRGTDTQYF

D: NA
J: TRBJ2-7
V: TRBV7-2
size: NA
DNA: TGTGCCAGCTCGCGGGTGGCCTACGAGCAGTACTTC
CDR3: CASSRVAYEQYF

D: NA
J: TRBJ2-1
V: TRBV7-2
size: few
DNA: TGTGCCAGCAGCTCATCCGGACTCGGTAATGAGCAGTTCTTC
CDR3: CASSSSGLGNEQFF

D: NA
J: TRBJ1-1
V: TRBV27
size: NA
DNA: TGTGCCAGCAGTTTATCGGGGGTCGCTTTCTTT
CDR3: CASSLSGVAFF

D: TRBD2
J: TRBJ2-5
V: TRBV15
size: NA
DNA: TGTGCCACCAGCATAGCGGGAGAGACCCAGTACTTC
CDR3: CATSIAGETQYF

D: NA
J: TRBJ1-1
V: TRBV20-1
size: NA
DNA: TGCAGTGCTAGAGTCGGGGCAGGCTCCAACACTGAAGCTTTCTTT
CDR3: CSARVGAGSNTEAFF

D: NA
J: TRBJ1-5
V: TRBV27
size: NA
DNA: TGTGCCAGCAGTTTCCTTCCACTCGGAGGCAATCAGCCCCAGCATTTT
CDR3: CASSFLPLGGNQPQHF

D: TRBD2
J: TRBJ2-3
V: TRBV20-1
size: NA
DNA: TGCAGTGCTCCGGCCCTGACTAGCGGGGGCACAGATACGCAGTATTTT
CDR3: CSAPALTSGGTDTQYF